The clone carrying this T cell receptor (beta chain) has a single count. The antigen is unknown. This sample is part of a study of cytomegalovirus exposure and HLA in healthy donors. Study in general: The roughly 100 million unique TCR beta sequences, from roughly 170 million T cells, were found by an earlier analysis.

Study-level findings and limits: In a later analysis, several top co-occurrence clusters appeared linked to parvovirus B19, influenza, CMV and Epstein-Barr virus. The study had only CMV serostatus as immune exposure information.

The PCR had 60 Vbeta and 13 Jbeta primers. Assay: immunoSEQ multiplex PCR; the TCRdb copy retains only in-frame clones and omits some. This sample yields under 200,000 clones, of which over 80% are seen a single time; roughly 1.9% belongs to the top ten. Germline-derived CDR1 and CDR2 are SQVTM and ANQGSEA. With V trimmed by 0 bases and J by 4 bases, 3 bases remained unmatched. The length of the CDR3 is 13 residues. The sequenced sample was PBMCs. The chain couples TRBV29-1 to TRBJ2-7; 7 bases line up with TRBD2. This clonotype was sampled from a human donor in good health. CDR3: CSVEDSGGYEQYF. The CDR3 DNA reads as TGCAGCGTTGAAGATTCGGGGGGTTACGAGCAGTACTTC.